The 30 T cell receptor beta chains listed next were all sequenced from one sample in a study of control samples from healthy donors and cancer patients. Using immunoSEQ multiplex PCR, the repertoire was profiled, and TCRdb retains in-frame clones only, with some absent. The sample lists 110,000 or so clones, approximately 90% occurring once. Sequenced input: blood. The receptor source for this set is a woman aged 45-59 years in good health.

This rearrangement joins TRBV6-5 to TRBJ1-5; tentative D call: TRBD1 (6 bases). The germline V gene encodes CDR1 MNHEY and CDR2 SVGAGI. The CDR3 is made up of 15 amino acids. V gave up 6 bases and J gave up 2 bases, with 14 bases separating them. The DNA of the CDR3 is TGTGCCAGCAGCATAACAGCAGGGGGCAATCAGCCCCAGCATTTT. Its translation: CASSITAGGNQPQHF.

This rearrangement joins TRBV19 to TRBJ1-5, with D perhaps TRBD1 (6 bases). Trimming took off 6 bases at V and 2 bases at J, with 23 bases between the two ends. CDR1 is LNHDA, CDR2 SQIVND, per germline (reference sequence). The CDR3 is 18 amino acids. The CDR3 here is CASSKTRDTLMGNQPQHF. The CDR3, as DNA: TGTGCCAGTAGCAAGACCCGGGACACTCTAATGGGCAATCAGCCCCAGCATTTT.

This clone was picked up one time. The CDR3 sequence is CASSRGGTGNTIYF. CDR3 sequence (DNA): TGTGCCAGCAGTAGGGGCGGAACGGGAAACACCATATATTTT. V usage is TRBV28 and J usage is TRBJ1-3, with TRBD1 as a possible D gene (5 bases). CDR3 length: 14 residues. The germline gives CDR1 MDHEN, CDR2 SYDVKM. V dropped 5 bases and J dropped 4 bases, with 12 bases sitting between them.

V and J are TRBV6-4 and TRBJ2-3; 10 bases agree with TRBD2. CDR1 MRHNA and CDR2 SNTAGT come from the germline V gene. With 0 bases clipped from V and 0 bases from J, the junction kept 0 bases outside the gene matches. This CDR3 has 16 residues. CDR3 residues: CASSDSTSGSTDTQYF. CDR3 nucleotide sequence: TGTGCCAGCAGTGACTCGACTAGCGGGAGCACAGATACGCAGTATTTT.

This sequence joins TRBV4-1 and TRBJ2-3, with no clear D. The V gene's germline CDR1 is MGHRA and CDR2 YSYEKL. V was cut by 1 base and J by 6 bases, with 17 bases left in between. CDR3 length: 16 amino acids. The CDR3 loop reads CASSQGASSFSDTQYF. The CDR3 coding sequence is TGCGCCAGCAGCCAAGGGGCTAGTAGTTTTTCCGATACGCAGTATTTT.

The chain combines TRBV10-3 with TRBJ1-4; 8 bases are a match to TRBD1. Trimming removed 6 bases from V and 0 bases from J; junction bases left unmatched: 3. The germline V gene has CDR1 ENHRY and CDR2 SYGVKD. This CDR3 contains 15 residues. The CDR3 sequence: CAISPGQATNEKLFF. DNA for the CDR3: TGTGCCATCAGCCCGGGACAGGCAACTAATGAAAAACTGTTTTTT.

A few counts support this clone. The chain links TRBV7-2 to TRBJ1-2; D is unclear. CDR3 length equals 14 residues. CDR1 is SGHTA and CDR2 is FQGNSA in the germline V gene. V was pared by 2 bases and J by 7 bases, with 14 bases between. The CDR3 coding sequence is TGTGCCAGCAGCTTACTATGGGATGCAGGTGGCTACACCTTC. It specifies CASSLLWDAGGYTF.

V usage is TRBV7-8 and J usage is TRBJ1-1, with D perhaps TRBD1 (5 bases). Germline V gene data show CDR1 as SGHVS and CDR2 as FQNEAQ. The CDR3 spans 15 residues. V lost 1 base to trimming and J lost 8 bases, with 17 bases between them. In nucleotides, the CDR3 is TGTGCCAGCAGCTTAGGGGGCGCTCGTGGTCACGAAGCTTTCTTT. Its translation: CASSLGGARGHEAFF. Supplemented by reference TRBV7-8 and TRBJ1-1, the full variable domain reads GAGVSQSPRYKVAKRGQDVALRCDPISGHVSLFWYQQALGQGPEFLTYFQNEAQLDKSGLPSDRFFAERPEGSVSTLKIQRTQQEDSAVYLCASSLGGARGHEAFFGQGTRLTVV.

V and J are TRBV28 and TRBJ2-5, with TRBD1 identical over 7 bases. Trimming cost V 6 bases and J 5 bases; bases outside gene matches: 9. The CDR3 covers 14 residues. Per the germline V gene, CDR1 is MDHEN and CDR2 is SYDVKM. CDR3 sequence: CASSHGQAEETQYF. The CDR3 DNA reads TGTGCCAGCAGCCATGGACAGGCCGAGGAGACCCAGTACTTC.

V and J are TRBV6-1 and TRBJ1-2; D call uncertain. This CDR3 spans 13 amino acids. Germline V gene lookup returns CDR1 MNHNS and CDR2 SASEGT. Deletions cut 2 bases from V and 0 bases from J, with 4 bases between. The CDR3: CASSERSNYGYTF. CDR3 nucleotide sequence: TGTGCCAGCAGTGAACGATCTAACTATGGCTACACCTTC.

The rearrangement joins TRBV6-6 to TRBJ2-7, with unresolved D. The CDR3 extends over 14 amino acids. The V end was cut by 2 bases, the J end by 4 bases, with 12 bases between. Germline CDR1 and CDR2: MNHNY and SVGAGI (reference sequence). In DNA, the CDR3 is TGTGCCAGCAGTTACGAAGCTGTCGGTTACGAGCAGTACGTC. This translates into CASSYEAVGYEQYV.

The chain links TRBV12-3 or TRBV12-4 to TRBJ1-1; D unresolved. V lost 6 bases and J 2 bases, leaving 10 bases between the germline ends. This CDR3 region has 13 residues. CDR3 DNA sequence: TGTGCCAGCAGGTATGGAGATAACACTGAAGCTTTCTTT. Protein sequence: CASRYGDNTEAFF.

In regard to this clone: A read error may account for a junction end that differs from germline. The chain combines TRBV2 with TRBJ1-1; D gene uncertain. This CDR3 spans 13 amino acids. The germline gives CDR1 SNHLY, CDR2 FYNNEI. DNA for the CDR3: TGTGCCGGCAGCCCAGAGATGAACACTGAAGCTTTCTTT. The encoded protein is CAGSPEMNTEAFF.

V gene TRBV6-5 combines with J gene TRBJ2-2; TRBD2 matches 9 bases. This CDR3 is 14 amino acids long. Germline values: CDR1 MNHEY, CDR2 SVGAGI. Trimming at V came to 10 bases and at J to 1 base, leaving 4 bases not matched to a gene. In DNA form, the CDR3 reads TGTGCCAACCAAGCGGGAGGGAACACCGGGGAGCTGTTTTTT. Translated: CANQAGGNTGELFF.

The gene calls are TRBV19 and TRBJ1-1; possible D gene TRBD1, 6 bases. The CDR3 is made up of 15 amino acids. V was clipped by 6 bases and J by 1 base, with 15 bases between them. Germline assignment: CDR1 LNHDA and CDR2 SQIVND (reference sequence). The CDR3: CASSLQGSGNTEAFF. In DNA form, the CDR3 reads TGTGCCAGTAGCCTCCAGGGGAGCGGGAACACTGAAGCTTTCTTT.

The chain carries TRBV6-2 or TRBV6-3 and TRBJ1-5; D is perhaps TRBD1 (5 bases). The CDR3 consists of 21 residues. Germline loops: CDR1 MNHEY, CDR2 SVGEGT. Between the trimmed V and J ends, which lost 2 bases and 0 bases, there was a span of 26 bases. The CDR3 loop is CASSYPEYQDTKKYSNQPQHF. The CDR3 DNA sequence: TGTGCCAGCAGTTACCCCGAATATCAGGACACTAAGAAATATAGCAATCAGCCCCAGCATTTT.

The chain combines TRBV4-1 with TRBJ2-5; D is possibly TRBD1 (6 bases). CDR1 and CDR2 from the germline V gene are MGHRA and YSYEKL. Trimming took off 5 bases at V and 5 bases at J, with 18 bases between the two ends. The CDR3 sequence is 15 residues long. CDR3 protein: CASSSRQALGETQYF. The CDR3 nucleotides read TGCGCCAGCAGCTCCCGACAGGCCTTAGGGGAGACCCAGTACTTC.

This chain's CDR3 is CASSGSRSGIDEQYV. The CDR3 bases are TGTGCCAGCAGTGGAAGTCGAAGCGGGATCGACGAGCAGTACGTC. This rearrangement joins TRBV2 to TRBJ2-7; the match to TRBD2 covers 7 bases. CDR3 size: 15 residues. Germline CDR1 reads SNHLY; CDR2 reads FYNNEI. The V segment lost 4 bases and the J segment 5 bases; nucleotides outside the gene matches: 11.

The chain uses TRBV30 and TRBJ1-6, with 8 bases lining up with TRBD1. Germline CDR1 reads GTSNPN; CDR2 reads SVGIG (reference sequence). The J segment lost 7 bases and the V segment lost 2 bases, leaving 4 bases of the junction unmatched. This CDR3 has 14 amino acids. CDR3 residues: CAWSLGTGNSPLHF. CDR3 bases: TGTGCCTGGAGTCTCGGGACAGGCAATTCACCCCTCCACTTT.

J is TRBJ1-2 and V is TRBV10-3, with 11 bases that match TRBD1. The ends lost 2 bases at V and 8 bases at J; junction bases unmatched: 4. The CDR3 runs to 14 residues. Looked up from germline, CDR1 is ENHRY and CDR2 is SYGVKD. CDR3 in DNA: TGTGCCATCAGTGAGGCCGGGACAGGGGGGGGCTACACCTTC. Encoded protein: CAISEAGTGGGYTF.

Written as DNA, the CDR3 is TGCGCCAGCAGCTTGCCTGGACAGAAAGAGACCCAGTACTTC. Translated, it gives CASSLPGQKETQYF. This chain uses TRBV5-1 with TRBJ2-5; possibly TRBD1 for D (6 bases). The CDR3 is 14 residues long. The ends were cut back, 1 base at V and 3 bases at J, with 10 bases in the middle. Germline V lookup: CDR1 SGHRS, CDR2 YFSETQ.

This rearrangement joins TRBV19 to TRBJ2-2; 7 bases match TRBD1. The CDR3 consists of 14 residues. The V segment lost 5 bases and the J segment 5 bases; nucleotides outside the gene matches: 5. Germline V gene sequence: CDR1 LNHDA, CDR2 SQIVND (reference sequence). Written as DNA, the CDR3 is TGTGCCAGTAGTGGGCAGGGGGTAACCGGGGAGCTGTTTTTT. It yields the protein CASSGQGVTGELFF.

This clone was found once. At the DNA level, this CDR3 is encoded by other sequences in the same sample as well. The chain joins TRBV20-1 to TRBJ2-1; D not certain. Germline loops: CDR1 DFQATT, CDR2 SNEGSKA (reference sequence). V was trimmed by 6 bases and J by 3 bases, leaving 6 bases between them. CDR3 size: 11 residues. The chain's CDR3 is CSAGSYNEQFF. In nucleotides, the CDR3 is TGCAGTGCCGGTAGCTACAATGAGCAGTTCTTC.

The gene calls are TRBV12-5 and TRBJ2-7; 8 bases line up with TRBD1. CDR1 is LGHNT, CDR2 FRNRAP, per germline. The CDR3 runs to 15 residues. V shed 2 bases and J 5 bases; nucleotides not matched to a gene: 8. CDR3 in DNA: TGTGCTAGTGGTTTGATGTGGCAGGGGGCTAACGAGCAGTACTTC. Translating it yields CASGLMWQGANEQYF.

The J gene is TRBJ1-1, the V gene TRBV14, with a possible D match to TRBD1 (6 bases). Germline CDR1 SGHDN, CDR2 FVKESK. V lost 4 bases, J lost 9 bases, and 12 bases lay in between. This CDR3 contains 12 residues. The CDR3 sequence is CASSLGTKQAFF. Here the CDR3 DNA reads TGTGCCAGCAGCCTGGGGACAAAGCAAGCTTTCTTT.

The chain is built from TRBV6-2 or TRBV6-3 and TRBJ1-1; D unclear. The CDR3 extends over 14 amino acids. The germline gives CDR1 MNHEY, CDR2 SVGEGT. Between the trimmed V and J ends, which lost 2 bases and 1 base, there was a span of 8 bases. Written as DNA, the CDR3 is TGTGCCAGCAGTTACCGAGACGGGAACACTGAAGCTTTCTTT. This sequence encodes CASSYRDGNTEAFF.

This rearrangement joins TRBV6-5 to TRBJ1-1; a possible D gene is TRBD1 (5 bases). This CDR3 has 15 residues. V gave up 8 bases and J gave up 1 base, with 17 bases separating them. Germline V CDR1 and CDR2: MNHEY, SVGAGI. The CDR3 bases are TGTGCCAGCCAAAAAGCGGGGGGGAAGAACACTGAAGCTTTCTTT. Translation: CASQKAGGKNTEAFF.

The chain joins TRBV7-3 to TRBJ2-1; 8 bases align to TRBD2. There are 13 residues in the CDR3. The V gene's germline CDR1 is SGHTA and CDR2 FQGTGA. V was pared by 3 bases and J by 7 bases, with 2 bases of the junction left unmatched. This CDR3 reads CASSLAGGNEQFF. CDR3 sequence (DNA): TGTGCCAGCAGCTTGGCGGGGGGAAATGAGCAGTTCTTC.

The CDR3 DNA follows: TGTGCCACCGTTGGTCGGACCGGGGAGCTGTTTTTT. It specifies CATVGRTGELFF. The chain joins TRBV19 to TRBJ2-2; no reliable D call. CDR1 LNHDA and CDR2 SQIVND come from the germline V gene (reference sequence). The CDR3 runs to 12 residues. Trimming took 10 bases from V and 5 from J, leaving 11 bases between them.

Concerning this clone: Different DNA sequences within this sample yield the same CDR3. V is TRBV5-1 and J is TRBJ1-5; no firm D call. CDR1 and CDR2 (germline): SGHRS, YFSETQ. Trimming pared 0 bases from V and 2 bases from J, leaving 6 bases between. CDR3 length: 14 amino acids. DNA of the CDR3: TGCGCCAGCAGCTTGGATGGTGGCAATCAGCCCCAGCATTTT. Amino acid sequence: CASSLDGGNQPQHF.